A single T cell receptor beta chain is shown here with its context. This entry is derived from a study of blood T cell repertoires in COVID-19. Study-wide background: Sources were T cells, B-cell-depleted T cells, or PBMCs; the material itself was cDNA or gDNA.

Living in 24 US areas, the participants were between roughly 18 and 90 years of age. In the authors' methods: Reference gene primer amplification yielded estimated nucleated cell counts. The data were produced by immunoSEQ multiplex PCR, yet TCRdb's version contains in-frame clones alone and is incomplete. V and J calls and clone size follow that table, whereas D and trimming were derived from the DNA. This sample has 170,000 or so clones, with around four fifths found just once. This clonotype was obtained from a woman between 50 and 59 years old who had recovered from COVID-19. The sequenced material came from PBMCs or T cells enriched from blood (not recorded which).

The CDR3 sequence is CASSQGTGANEQYF. CDR3 coding DNA: TGTGCCAGCAGCCAGGGGACAGGGGCAAACGAGCAGTACTTC. V is TRBV14 and J is TRBJ2-7; TRBD1 agrees at 10 bases. The length of the CDR3 is 14 residues. V shed 3 bases and J 5 bases; nucleotides not matched to a gene: 4. CDR1 and CDR2 from the germline V gene are SGHDN and FVKESK.